One sample yielded the 20 T cell receptor beta chains listed below, sequenced in a study of CD8+ T cells in alopecia areata (dated by TCRdb to between 2017 and 2018). The library was generated by the immunoSEQ multiplex PCR assay. RNA was extracted from all samples and reverse transcribed into cDNA as template for TCR sequencing. As stored in TCRdb, this immuneACCESS dataset retains in-frame rearrangements with V and J assigned. A fraction of the clones does not appear; measured against another copy, unresolved V genes explain less than half of the discrepancy, and the remainder lacks a known reason. The sample includes about 210,000 clones, with roughly 56% observed a single time. The ten largest clones take up 1.5% to 2% of the sample. Explained via the paper, the time point label denotes: roughly 27 days on oral tofacitinib. The sample's treatment or condition label, decoded: oral pan-JAK inhibitor, 5-10 mg twice daily.

This material consisted of CD4+ T cells sorted from blood, taken at week 4, from a patient treated with tofacitinib. The receptors originated from a human donor with alopecia areata.

A few counts support this clone. The chain employs TRBV7-9 and TRBJ2-6; D might be TRBD1 (5 bases). Trimming left V 5 bases short and J 0 bases short, with 14 bases between. CDR1 and CDR2 from the germline V gene are SEHNR and FQNEAQ (reference sequence). The CDR3 is 17 amino acids. DNA of the CDR3: TGTGCCAGCAGCCAATCCTACAGGATCTCTGGGGCCAACGTCCTGACTTTC. Residues: CASSQSYRISGANVLTF.

The chain couples TRBV7-2 to TRBJ2-3; TRBD2 might be the D (5 bases). The ends were cut back, 1 base at V and 8 bases at J, with 13 bases in the middle. Germline-derived CDR1 and CDR2 are SGHTA and FQGNSA. CDR3 size: 14 residues. In DNA form, the CDR3 reads TGTGCCAGCAGCTTAGGAGAGGGAGTGGCTACGCAGTATTTT. The encoded protein is CASSLGEGVATQYF.

Only one count was recorded for this clone. The CDR3 reads CSVANNLDEKLFF. The CDR3, as DNA: TGCAGCGTCGCGAACAATCTGGATGAAAAACTGTTTTTT. V usage is TRBV29-1 and J usage is TRBJ1-4; D unresolved. The V end was cut by 6 bases, the J end by 6 bases, with 14 bases between. The germline gives CDR1 SQVTM, CDR2 ANQGSEA. CDR3 size: 13 residues.

This chain joins TRBV6-6 and TRBJ1-5, with 7 bases fitting TRBD1. Per germline, CDR1 MNHNY and CDR2 SVGAGI (reference sequence). The CDR3 is made up of 15 amino acids. The V segment lost 5 bases and the J segment 2 bases; nucleotides outside the gene matches: 6. The CDR3 reads CASSALTGGNQPQHF. CDR3 DNA sequence: TGTGCCAGCAGTGCGTTAACAGGGGGCAATCAGCCCCAGCATTTT.

The chain has TRBV29-1 and TRBJ2-5; TRBD1 agrees at 8 bases. The germline V gene encodes CDR1 SQVTM and CDR2 ANQGSEA. After removal of 6 bases from V and 2 bases from J, the junction contained 8 bases not matched to a gene. The CDR3 length is 14 residues. The CDR3: CSVADRVQQETQYF. The DNA of the CDR3 is TGCAGCGTCGCGGACAGGGTACAGCAAGAGACCCAGTACTTC.

This clone was seen only a few times. The chain couples TRBV5-6 to TRBJ2-5, with 8 bases identical to TRBD2. Germline CDR1 SGHDT, CDR2 YYEEEE. The V and J ends lost 4 bases and 7 bases, in that order; junction bases with no gene match: 9. The CDR3 runs 14 residues. CDR3 in DNA: TGTGCCAGCAGCCAGACTAGCGTCGAAGGGACCCAGTACTTC. This sequence encodes CASSQTSVEGTQYF. The whole variable domain, filled in from reference TRBV5-6 and TRBJ2-5, reads DAGVTQSPTHLIKTRGQQVTLRCSPKSGHDTVSWYQQALGQGPQFIFQYYEEEERQRGNFPDRFSGHQFPNYSSELNVNALLLGDSALYLCASSQTSVEGTQYFGPGTRLLVL.

V gene TRBV2 combines with J gene TRBJ1-2; D not resolved. Looked up from germline, CDR1 is SNHLY and CDR2 is FYNNEI. The V gene lost 2 bases and the J gene lost 8 bases, with 12 bases spanning the gap. This CDR3 comprises 13 residues. Here the CDR3 DNA reads TGTGCCAGCAGTGAACTGGGCCGGACGGGCTACACCTTC. Its translation: CASSELGRTGYTF. The complete variable domain, with remaining parts taken from reference TRBV2 and TRBJ1-2, reads EPEVTQTPSHQVTQMGQEVILRCVPISNHLYFYWYRQILGQKVEFLVSFYNNEISEKSEIFDDQFSVERPDGSNFTLKIRSTKLEDSAMYFCASSELGRTGYTFGSGTRLTVV.

V is TRBV27 and J is TRBJ2-2; 8 positions match TRBD2. Germline loops: CDR1 MNHEY, CDR2 SMNVEV (reference sequence). The CDR3 length is 16 residues. V gave up 3 bases and J gave up 5 bases; unmatched junction bases: 8. The CDR3 DNA follows: TGTGCCAGCAGTTTGTCGGGGGGGGCTAGGACCGGGGAGCTGTTTTTT. This gives the protein CASSLSGGARTGELFF.

This clone was seen more than once but under ten times. The chain links TRBV13 to TRBJ1-1; 8 bases fit TRBD1. The CDR3 length is 13 residues. Germline CDR1 is PRHDT and CDR2 is FYEKMQ (reference sequence). Losses at the gene ends were 3 bases for V and 7 bases for J; bases not matched to a gene: 4. The CDR3 is CASSFRQGFEAFF. The CDR3 region has the DNA TGTGCCAGCAGCTTTAGACAGGGGTTTGAAGCTTTCTTT.

V usage is TRBV15 and J usage is TRBJ1-6; D gene ambiguous. From germline, CDR1 is LNHNV and CDR2 YYDKDF (reference sequence). This CDR3 has 15 amino acids. V lost 0 bases and J lost 13, with 16 bases in between. The CDR3 is CATSRDLEKSSPLHF. CDR3 in DNA: TGTGCCACCAGCAGAGATCTTGAGAAATCGAGCCCCCTCCACTTT.

This chain uses TRBV30 with TRBJ1-4; TRBD1 agrees at 9 bases. The V gene's germline CDR1 is GTSNPN and CDR2 SVGIG (reference sequence). V lost 3 bases, J lost 7 bases, and 6 bases stayed unmatched. The CDR3 has 14 amino acids. CDR3 DNA sequence: TGTGCCTGGAGAACAGGGGGCTTTTTTGAAAAACTGTTTTTT. This codes for CAWRTGGFFEKLFF.

The chain employs TRBV7-2 and TRBJ2-7; weak D call: TRBD2 (5 bases). V was trimmed by 3 bases and J by 2 bases, leaving 20 bases between them. CDR3 size: 17 residues. Germline loops: CDR1 SGHTA, CDR2 FQGNSA. Here the CDR3 reads CASSFQGSQRNPYEQYF. The CDR3, as DNA: TGTGCCAGCAGCTTCCAAGGTTCCCAGCGGAACCCCTACGAGCAGTACTTC.

This clone was counted many times. The chain employs TRBV14 and TRBJ2-7; perhaps TRBD2 as D (5 bases). V lost 0 bases, J lost 3 bases, and 6 bases lay in between. The germline V gene encodes CDR1 SGHDN and CDR2 FVKESK. The CDR3 totals 13 residues. CDR3 region: CASSQDTSYEQYF. The CDR3 nucleotides read TGTGCCAGCAGCCAAGATACTAGCTACGAGCAGTACTTC.

V and J are TRBV11-1 and TRBJ2-1; 14 positions agree with TRBD2. Trimming removed 0 bases from V and 14 bases from J; junction bases left unmatched: 9. Germline CDR1 is SGHAT and CDR2 is FQDESV (reference sequence). The CDR3 has 16 amino acids. In nucleotides, the CDR3 is TGTGCCAGCAGCTTAGCCCAGACTAGCGGGGGGGCCGTGAAGTTCTTC. It specifies CASSLAQTSGGAVKFF.

This sequence joins TRBV27 and TRBJ1-4; TRBD1 matches 7 bases. Germline values: CDR1 MNHEY, CDR2 SMNVEV (reference sequence). CDR3 length equals 14 residues. Unmatched junction bases numbered 7, after V lost 5 bases and J lost 7 bases. The CDR3: CASSRRQGGEKLFF. The CDR3 bases are TGTGCCAGCAGTCGAAGACAGGGCGGTGAAAAACTGTTTTTT. The whole variable domain, remainder taken from reference TRBV27 and TRBJ1-4, is EAQVTQNPRYLITVTGKKLTVTCSQNMNHEYMSWYRQDPGLGLRQIYYSMNVEVTDKGDVPEGYKVSRKEKRNFPLILESPSPNQTSLYFCASSRRQGGEKLFFGSGTQLSVL.

This chain joins TRBV29-1 and TRBJ2-3; 10 nucleotides line up with TRBD1. CDR1 is SQVTM, CDR2 ANQGSEA, per germline. CDR3 length: 13 residues. Trimming at V came to 7 bases and at J to 8 bases, leaving 9 bases not matched to a gene. CDR3 residues: CSAAGTGEVTQYF. The CDR3 bases are TGCAGCGCCGCCGGGACAGGGGAGGTTACGCAGTATTTT.

The V call is TRBV7-2, the J call TRBJ2-2; possible D gene TRBD1, 6 bases. CDR3 length: 14 amino acids. V lost 3 bases, J lost 4 bases, and 9 bases lay in between. Per the germline V gene, CDR1 is SGHTA and CDR2 is FQGNSA. CDR3 coding DNA: TGTGCCAGCAGCTTCAGGGGTCGCACCGGGGAGCTGTTTTTT. Translation: CASSFRGRTGELFF.

The rearrangement links TRBV29-1 to TRBJ1-3, with no clear D. Germline CDR1 and CDR2: SQVTM and ANQGSEA. The CDR3 covers 13 residues. V lost 4 bases and J lost 0, with 7 bases in between. The CDR3 DNA follows: TGCAGCGTTGGTATAGCCTCTGGAAACACCATATATTTT. It codes for CSVGIASGNTIYF.

The chain employs TRBV7-2 and TRBJ1-1; 7 bases fit TRBD1. CDR3 length: 14 amino acids. Looked up from germline, CDR1 is SGHTA and CDR2 is FQGNSA. V lost 6 bases, J lost 8 bases, and 12 bases stayed unmatched. The DNA for the CDR3 is TGTGCCAGCAGTCAAAGGACAGGTTATGAGGAAGCTTTCTTT. Protein sequence: CASSQRTGYEEAFF.

The chain links TRBV7-8 to TRBJ2-3; unclear D gene. This CDR3 is built from 13 residues. Trimming removed 1 base at V and 4 bases at J, with 6 bases between. In germline, CDR1 is SGHVS, CDR2 FQNEAQ. The CDR3 protein is CASSLGIADTQYF. In nucleotides, the CDR3 is TGTGCCAGCAGCTTAGGAATTGCAGATACGCAGTATTTT. Looking up the rest from reference TRBV7-8 and TRBJ2-3 gives the full variable domain: GAGVSQSPRYKVAKRGQDVALRCDPISGHVSLFWYQQALGQGPEFLTYFQNEAQLDKSGLPSDRFFAERPEGSVSTLKIQRTQQEDSAVYLCASSLGIADTQYFGPGTRLTVL.